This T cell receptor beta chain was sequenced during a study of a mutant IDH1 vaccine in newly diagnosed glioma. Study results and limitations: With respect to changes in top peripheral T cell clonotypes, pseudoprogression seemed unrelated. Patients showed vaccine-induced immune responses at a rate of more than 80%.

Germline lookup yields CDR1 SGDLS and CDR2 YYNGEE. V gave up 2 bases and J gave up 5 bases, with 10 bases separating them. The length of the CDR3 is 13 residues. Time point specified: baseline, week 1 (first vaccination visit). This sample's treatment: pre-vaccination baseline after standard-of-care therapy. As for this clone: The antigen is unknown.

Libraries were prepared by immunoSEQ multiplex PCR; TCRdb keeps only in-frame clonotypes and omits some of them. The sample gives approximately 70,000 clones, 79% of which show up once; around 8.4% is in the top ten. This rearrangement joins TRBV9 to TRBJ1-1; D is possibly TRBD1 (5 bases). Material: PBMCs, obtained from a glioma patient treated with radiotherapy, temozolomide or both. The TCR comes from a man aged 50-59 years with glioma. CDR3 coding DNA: TGTGCCAGCAGCGTGACAGTTGCTACTGAAGCTTTCTTT. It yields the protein CASSVTVATEAFF.